The clone carrying this T cell receptor beta chain was detected only a few times. Two oligonucleotides, mixed equimolar, formed the beta constant-region primer covering TRBC1 and TRBC2. TCRdb fed the UMI-ligation and nested PCR reads into MiXCR, producing one record per CDR3 protein. The sample yields some 150,000 distinct CDR3 sequences, more than 15% seen once. This specimen comes from a study of naive and memory T cell subsets. Sequences were obtained from naive CD4+ T cells from blood. This TCR derives from a human donor in good health.

The CDR3 DNA reads TGTGCCAGCAGCCCGGAGGCGGGGCTAGCCAAAAACATTCAGTACTTC. Its protein is CASSPEAGLAKNIQYF. The chain carries TRBV7-2 and TRBJ2-4, with D maybe TRBD2 (6 bases). CDR1 is SGHTA and CDR2 is FQGNSA in the germline V gene. Trimming took off 5 bases at V and 0 bases at J, with 14 bases between the two ends. The CDR3 loop spans 16 amino acids.